This T cell receptor (beta chain) was identified in a study of CDR3 diversity in severe acne. The germline CDR1 and CDR2 sequences are SGHTA and FQGNSA. With V trimmed by 5 bases and J by 6 bases, 10 bases remained unmatched. The CDR3 runs to 14 residues. One entry per CDR3 protein, called by TCRdb with MiXCR from the PCR reads. The repertoire has some 85,000 distinct CDR3 sequences, 45% to 55% of them found once; the top ten carry around 10%. The V and J genes are TRBV7-2 and TRBJ2-7; TRBD1 agrees at 7 bases. Sequencing used blood. This TCR derives from a male donor with severe acne vulgaris. The CDR3 region is CASSEIGQVGEQYF. Written as DNA, the CDR3 is TGTGCCAGCAGCGAGATCGGACAGGTCGGCGAGCAGTACTTC.